Listed here are 18 T cell receptor beta chains from one sample, sequenced in a study of blood T cell repertoires in COVID-19. Sequenced by immunoSEQ multiplex PCR; TCRdb stores in-frame clones only, minus some. The table shows roughly 150,000 clones, with about 85% occurring only once. The specimen sequenced was peripheral blood. These receptors all come from a man between 70 and 80 years old who had recovered from COVID-19.

Details on this clone: Compared with germline, one end of the junction differs, possibly owing to a read error. CDR3 protein: CASSLAAGTGNTIYF. The CDR3 nucleotides read TGTGCTAGCAGCTTAGCGGCAGGGACTGGAAACACCATATATTTT. The rearrangement joins TRBV7-7 to TRBJ1-3, with a possible D match to TRBD1 (5 bases). CDR1 SSHAT and CDR2 FNYEAQ come from the germline V gene (reference sequence). This CDR3 is built from 15 residues. Together with reference TRBV7-7 and TRBJ1-3, the CDR3 gives the full variable domain: GAGVSQSPRYKVTKRGQDVTLRCDPISSHATLYWYQQALGQGPEFLTYFNYEAQPDKSGLPSDRFSAERPEGSISTLTIQRTEQRDSAMYRCASSLAAGTGNTIYFGEGSWLTVV.

CDR3 coding DNA: TGTGCCAGCAGCCAAGGAACTCAACTAGCGGTCCAAGAGACCCAGTACTTC. Encoded protein: CASSQGTQLAVQETQYF. V and J are TRBV3-1 (or the pseudogene TRBV3-2) and TRBJ2-5, with 8 bases fitting TRBD2. The CDR3 contains 17 residues. Germline values: CDR1 LGHDT, CDR2 YNNKEL (reference sequence). Trimming took 1 base from V and 1 from J; bases not matched to a gene: 8.

This clone was observed a few times. V and J are TRBV15 and TRBJ2-7; 11 nucleotides line up with TRBD2. The CDR3 loop spans 18 amino acids. Per the germline V gene, CDR1 is LNHNV and CDR2 is YYDKDF (reference sequence). The V segment lost 3 bases and the J segment 3 bases; nucleotides outside the gene matches: 13. CDR3 sequence: CATSRGTSGRKLGYEQYF. The CDR3 DNA reads as TGTGCCACCAGCAGGGGGACTAGCGGCAGGAAGCTCGGCTACGAGCAGTACTTC.

V is TRBV7-2 and J is TRBJ2-5; D uncertain. Trimming cost V 1 base and J 2 bases, with 5 bases left between them. The germline CDR1 and CDR2 sequences are SGHTA and FQGNSA. CDR3 length: 13 amino acids. The CDR3 loop is CASSLGRQETQYF. In DNA form, the CDR3 reads TGTGCCAGCAGCTTAGGGAGACAAGAGACCCAGTACTTC.

CDR3 sequence reads: CASSYGGQGPTEAFF. In nucleotides, the CDR3 is TGTGCCAGCAGTTACGGGGGCCAGGGACCGACTGAAGCTTTCTTT. The chain is built from TRBV6-5 and TRBJ1-1; tentatively, D is TRBD1 (6 bases). V gave up 2 bases and J gave up 5 bases, with 15 bases separating them. Germline lookup yields CDR1 MNHEY and CDR2 SVGAGI. The CDR3 spans 15 residues.

The chain links TRBV2 to TRBJ2-6, with 9 bases matching TRBD1. The germline V gene encodes CDR1 SNHLY and CDR2 FYNNEI. The CDR3 runs to 17 residues. Germline trimming cut 5 bases from V and 1 base from J; bases unmatched to any gene: 6. The CDR3 DNA sequence: TGTGCCAGCAGTCCGGGACAGGGATTTTCTGGGGCCAACGTCCTGACTTTC. Amino acid sequence: CASSPGQGFSGANVLTF.

The chain links TRBV27 to TRBJ2-3; D gene uncertain. Looked up from germline, CDR1 is MNHEY and CDR2 is SMNVEV (reference sequence). The CDR3 is made up of 13 amino acids. Trimming cost V 7 bases and J 1 base, with 9 bases left between them. Here the CDR3 DNA reads TGTGCCAGCAATCGCCAGGGCACAGATACGCAGTATTTT. It translates to CASNRQGTDTQYF.

V usage is TRBV27 and J usage is TRBJ1-2; TRBD1 aligns across 11 bases. Germline V gives CDR1 MNHEY, CDR2 SMNVEV (reference sequence). The CDR3 loop spans 14 amino acids. Germline trimming cut 7 bases from V and 3 bases from J; bases unmatched to any gene: 4. In DNA form, the CDR3 reads TGTGCCAGCACTCGGACAGGGGGCGACTATGGCTACACCTTC. Encoded protein: CASTRTGGDYGYTF.

The chain employs TRBV4-3 and TRBJ2-3, with D possibly TRBD2 on 5 matching bases. The V gene's germline CDR1 is LGHNA and CDR2 YSLEER. V was trimmed by 3 bases and J by 2 bases, leaving 9 bases between them. The CDR3 spans 14 residues. In nucleotides, the CDR3 is TGCGCCAGCAGCCACCAGCGGAACACAGATACGCAGTATTTT. This translates into CASSHQRNTDTQYF.

The chain employs TRBV19 and TRBJ2-5; 12 bases fit TRBD2. Trimming took 4 bases from V and 5 from J; bases not matched to a gene: 8. The CDR3 is 16 residues long. Germline CDR1 is LNHDA and CDR2 is SQIVND (reference sequence). This CDR3 is CASSTTSGRFLETQYF. CDR3 DNA: TGTGCCAGTAGTACTACTAGCGGGAGGTTCCTCGAGACCCAGTACTTC.

The gene calls are TRBV5-1 and TRBJ1-1, with TRBD1 as a possible D gene (6 bases). Trimming removed 0 bases at V and 3 bases at J, with 9 bases between. The germline CDR1 and CDR2 sequences are SGHRS and YFSETQ. The CDR3 is made up of 14 amino acids. The CDR3 DNA is TGCGCCAGCAGCTTGGAGGGGGGGTACACTGAAGCTTTCTTT. Translating it yields CASSLEGGYTEAFF.

The chain joins TRBV9 to TRBJ1-5; possibly TRBD1 for D (5 bases). The germline V gene has CDR1 SGDLS and CDR2 YYNGEE. V was cut by 3 bases and J by 11 bases, with 15 bases left in between. CDR3 length equals 13 residues. CDR3 nucleotide sequence: TGTGCCAGCAGCGGCGGGGGGGATGTGTCCCAGCATTTT. Encoded protein: CASSGGGDVSQHF.

This chain links TRBV5-1 with TRBJ2-1, with 11 bases identical to TRBD2. V lost 0 bases, J lost 8 bases, and 13 bases stayed unmatched. Germline assignment: CDR1 SGHRS and CDR2 YFSETQ. The CDR3 is made up of 18 amino acids. This CDR3 is CASSLAYATSGIGDEQFF. CDR3 DNA sequence: TGCGCCAGCAGCTTGGCTTACGCGACTAGCGGGATCGGCGATGAGCAGTTCTTC.

The chain joins TRBV28 to TRBJ2-7; 12 bases fit TRBD1. The V and J ends lost 5 bases and 5 bases, in that order; junction bases with no gene match: 10. Germline V gene sequence: CDR1 MDHEN, CDR2 SYDVKM. The CDR3 contains 16 residues. In DNA, the CDR3 is TGTGCCAGCAGTCCCTACTGGGGACAGGGGGCGAACGAGCAGTACTTC. Protein sequence: CASSPYWGQGANEQYF.

In DNA form, the CDR3 reads TGTGCCAGCAGCCTCAGGCAGGGCGGCGACACCGGGGAGCTGTTTTTT. This encodes CASSLRQGGDTGELFF. The rearrangement joins TRBV9 to TRBJ2-2; TRBD1 is a possible D gene (5 bases). V was clipped by 4 bases and J by 3 bases, with 16 bases between them. The CDR3 is made up of 16 amino acids. Germline V gene data show CDR1 as SGDLS and CDR2 as YYNGEE.

V usage is TRBV30 and J usage is TRBJ1-2, with 10 bases fitting TRBD1. After removal of 8 bases from V and 0 bases from J, the junction contained 9 bases not matched to a gene. This CDR3 contains 15 residues. Per the germline V gene, CDR1 is GTSNPN and CDR2 is SVGIG (reference sequence). In DNA, the CDR3 is TGTGCCGGGGACAGGGGATTACAAGCTAACTATGGCTACACCTTC. It yields the protein CAGDRGLQANYGYTF.

This rearrangement joins TRBV7-9 to TRBJ1-5; TRBD1 is a possible D gene (5 bases). The CDR3 consists of 12 residues. Per the germline V gene, CDR1 is SEHNR and CDR2 is FQNEAQ (reference sequence). Between the trimmed V and J ends, which lost 5 bases and 9 bases, there was a span of 11 bases. CDR3 sequence (DNA): TGTGCCAGCAGCGGCCAGGGTACGCCCCAGCATTTT. This codes for CASSGQGTPQHF. The full variable domain, its missing parts supplied by reference TRBV7-9 and TRBJ1-5, is DTGVSQNPRHKITKRGQNVTFRCDPISEHNRLYWYRQTLGQGPEFLTYFQNEAQLEKSRLLSDRFSAERPKGSFSTLEIQRTEQGDSAMYLCASSGQGTPQHFGDGTRLSIL.

This chain uses TRBV5-5 with TRBJ2-7, with TRBD2 matching over 8 bases. Germline lookup yields CDR1 SGHKS and CDR2 YYEKEE (reference sequence). The CDR3 runs to 14 residues. Germline trimming cut 2 bases from V and 7 bases from J; bases unmatched to any gene: 8. CDR3 region: CASSLSGGPQEQYF. CDR3 nucleotides: TGTGCCAGCAGCTTATCGGGAGGGCCGCAAGAGCAGTACTTC.